A single sample is the source of the 24 T cell receptor beta chains below, sequenced in a study of control samples from healthy donors and cancer patients. Clones were read by immunoSEQ multiplex PCR, and TCRdb kept only the in-frame ones, dropping some. Altogether roughly 150,000 clones are present, approximately 93% being singletons, with the ten largest covering around 2.5%. The sample comprised blood. These TCRs come from a man aged 50 to 60 in good health.

This chain uses TRBV2 with TRBJ2-7; D not resolved. Trimming took off 3 bases at V and 4 bases at J, with 7 bases between the two ends. The V gene's germline CDR1 is SNHLY and CDR2 FYNNEI. CDR3 length: 12 residues. CDR3 nucleotides: TGTGCCAGCAGTGAGAAGACGTACGAGCAGTACTTC. Translation gives CASSEKTYEQYF.

The genes are TRBV6-2 or TRBV6-3 and TRBJ1-1; D might be TRBD1 (5 bases). Germline V CDR1 and CDR2: MNHEY, SVGEGT. V was shortened by 0 bases and J by 4 bases, with 9 bases between the two germline ends. This CDR3 is 14 amino acids long. The CDR3, as DNA: TGTGCCAGCAGTTACTCGGTTGGGGCCACTGAAGCTTTCTTT. Its protein is CASSYSVGATEAFF.

The chain links TRBV19 to TRBJ1-6; 8 nucleotides line up with TRBD1. The CDR3 extends over 14 amino acids. Unmatched junction bases numbered 8, after V lost 6 bases and J lost 10 bases. Germline CDR1 LNHDA, CDR2 SQIVND (reference sequence). This chain's CDR3 is CASRTGARGSPLHF. CDR3 nucleotide sequence: TGTGCCAGTAGGACAGGGGCCAGGGGGTCACCCCTCCACTTT.

The chain couples TRBV5-1 to TRBJ2-1; 15 positions match TRBD2. Trimming cost V 3 bases and J 1 base; bases outside gene matches: 5. Germline assignment: CDR1 SGHRS and CDR2 YFSETQ. This CDR3 spans 18 amino acids. This chain's CDR3 is CASSSGLAGGASYNEQFF. CDR3 coding DNA: TGCGCCAGCAGCTCGGGACTAGCGGGAGGTGCGTCCTACAATGAGCAGTTCTTC.

CDR3 nucleotide sequence: TGTGCCATAAAGGGAGTTGAAGATTCACCCCTCCACTTT. This sequence encodes CAIKGVEDSPLHF. This chain connects TRBV10-3 to TRBJ1-6; D gene ambiguous. V dropped 9 bases and J dropped 8 bases, with 14 bases sitting between them. Germline CDR1 ENHRY, CDR2 SYGVKD. The CDR3 spans 13 residues.

The chain is built from TRBV13 and TRBJ2-1; 12 nucleotides match TRBD2. The V and J ends lost 0 bases and 6 bases, in that order; junction bases with no gene match: 12. This CDR3 is 19 amino acids long. The germline gives CDR1 PRHDT, CDR2 FYEKMQ (reference sequence). The CDR3 region is CASSLGEPGTSGPLNEQFF. CDR3 coding DNA: TGTGCCAGCAGCTTAGGGGAGCCGGGGACTAGCGGGCCTCTCAATGAGCAGTTCTTC.

J is TRBJ2-1 and V is TRBV28, with a tentative D call TRBD1 (6 bases). Per germline, CDR1 MDHEN and CDR2 SYDVKM. CDR3 length: 15 residues. V lost 6 bases, J lost 3 bases, and 15 bases lay in between. DNA for the CDR3: TGTGCCAGCAGAAGGGGGTTGGGGGTCTACAATGAGCAGTTCTTC. Its protein product is CASRRGLGVYNEQFF. The full variable domain, completed using reference TRBV28 and TRBJ2-1, is DVKVTQSSRYLVKRTGEKVFLECVQDMDHENMFWYRQDPGLGLRLIYFSYDVKMKEKGDIPEGYSVSREKKERFSLILESASTNQTSMYLCASRRGLGVYNEQFFGPGTRLTVL.

This clone was seen a single time. CDR3 amino acids: CASRHVELFF. CDR3 bases: TGTGCCAGCAGGCATGTGGAGCTGTTTTTT. The chain uses TRBV28 and TRBJ2-2; no reliable D call. This CDR3 has 10 residues. CDR1 is MDHEN, CDR2 SYDVKM, per germline. V dropped 6 bases and J dropped 10 bases, with 6 bases sitting between them.

The chain links TRBV15 to TRBJ2-1, with 12 bases that match TRBD2. In germline, CDR1 is LNHNV, CDR2 YYDKDF (reference sequence). The V gene end was trimmed by 2 bases and the J gene end by 3 bases; junction bases not matched to a gene: 2. The CDR3 runs to 16 residues. Here the CDR3 reads CATSRTGLAGYNEQFF. For the CDR3, the DNA is TGTGCCACCAGCAGAACGGGACTAGCGGGCTACAATGAGCAGTTCTTC.

This chain uses TRBV4-2 with TRBJ2-2, with a possible D match to TRBD2 (6 bases). Per germline, CDR1 LGHNA and CDR2 YNFKEQ. V was trimmed by 1 base and J by 3 bases, leaving 24 bases between them. CDR3 length equals 20 residues. The CDR3 nucleotides are TGTGCCAGCAGCCAAGTCGCCGGGACCCTGCATGGAGGGGACACCGGGGAGCTGTTTTTT. It translates to CASSQVAGTLHGGDTGELFF.

The chain couples TRBV7-6 to TRBJ1-1, with D uncertain. V was trimmed by 1 base and J by 0 bases, leaving 12 bases between them. Per the germline V gene, CDR1 is SGHVS and CDR2 is FNYEAQ. The CDR3 is 16 amino acids. Here the CDR3 reads CASSLEVGHMNTEAFF. The CDR3 DNA is TGTGCCAGCAGCTTAGAAGTAGGGCACATGAACACTGAAGCTTTCTTT.

The chain recombines TRBV5-1 with TRBJ2-1; a possible D gene is TRBD2 (6 bases). Looked up from germline, CDR1 is SGHRS and CDR2 is YFSETQ. The CDR3 spans 15 residues. Trimming pared 5 bases from V and 1 base from J, leaving 13 bases between. The CDR3 spells CASRRTSQSYNEQFF. In nucleotides, the CDR3 is TGCGCCAGCAGACGTACTAGCCAGTCCTACAATGAGCAGTTCTTC.

The chain links TRBV6-5 to TRBJ2-7; 14 bases agree with TRBD2. Germline CDR1 reads MNHEY; CDR2 reads SVGAGI. The CDR3 has 15 residues. V trimming: 7 bases; J trimming: 0 bases; junction bases outside the gene matches: 2. The CDR3 DNA sequence: TGTGCCAGCACCGGGACTAGCGGGAGCTCCTACGAGCAGTACTTC. It is translated as CASTGTSGSSYEQYF.

The chain couples TRBV20-1 to TRBJ1-6; D is unresolved. CDR3 length equals 12 residues. Trimming stripped 3 bases from V and 12 bases from J, with 12 bases between. The germline gives CDR1 DFQATT, CDR2 SNEGSKA (reference sequence). The CDR3 DNA sequence: TGCAGTGCTAGTCATTCCTCGGGACCCCTCCACTTT. Amino acid sequence: CSASHSSGPLHF.

The V and J genes are TRBV28 and TRBJ1-3; 8 positions agree with TRBD1. Germline values: CDR1 MDHEN, CDR2 SYDVKM. This CDR3 has 14 amino acids. After removal of 2 bases from V and 9 bases from J, the junction contained 6 bases not matched to a gene. The CDR3 region has the DNA TGTGCCAGCAGTTTACAGGGGGCGGCTGGCACCATATATTTT. Translating it yields CASSLQGAAGTIYF.

The rearrangement uses TRBV27 and TRBJ1-3, with D perhaps matching TRBD1 (5 bases). V lost 5 bases to trimming and J lost 1 base, with 6 bases between them. Germline V gene lookup returns CDR1 MNHEY and CDR2 SMNVEV (reference sequence). The CDR3 sequence is 13 residues long. CDR3 in amino acids: CASSGHSGNTIYF. CDR3 coding DNA: TGTGCCAGCAGTGGACATTCTGGAAACACCATATATTTT.

Note on this clone: Different DNA sequences within this sample yield the same CDR3. The chain is built from TRBV3-1 (or the pseudogene TRBV3-2) and TRBJ1-1, with TRBD1 matching 8 bases. Germline loops: CDR1 LGHDT, CDR2 YNNKEL (reference sequence). CDR3 length: 14 amino acids. Losses at the gene ends were 4 bases for V and 1 base for J; bases not matched to a gene: 2. The CDR3 loop is CASSLQGANTEAFF. The CDR3 bases are TGTGCCAGCAGCCTCCAGGGGGCGAACACTGAAGCTTTCTTT.

V gene TRBV29-1 combines with J gene TRBJ2-1, with TRBD2 matching over 8 bases. CDR3 size: 14 residues. V was clipped by 3 bases and J by 9 bases; unmatched bases: 10. CDR1 is SQVTM and CDR2 is ANQGSEA in the germline V gene. CDR3 sequence reads: CSVDSREGRSEQFF. The CDR3 nucleotides read TGCAGCGTTGATAGTCGGGAGGGCCGCAGTGAGCAGTTCTTC.

V usage is TRBV28 and J usage is TRBJ1-2; 11 nucleotides agree with TRBD1. Trimming removed 5 bases from V and 5 bases from J; junction bases left unmatched: 13. Per the germline V gene, CDR1 is MDHEN and CDR2 is SYDVKM. This CDR3 is built from 17 residues. CDR3 nucleotides: TGTGCCAGCAGTACCAATCTCTCGGGACAGGGGGGTTATGGCTACACCTTC. This gives the protein CASSTNLSGQGGYGYTF.

V is TRBV11-3 and J is TRBJ2-1; the match to TRBD2 covers 14 bases. Germline CDR1 reads SGHNT; CDR2 reads YENEEA. The CDR3 runs 15 residues. J was trimmed by 9 bases and V by 4 bases; bases with no gene match: 5. The DNA of the CDR3 is TGTGCCAGCAGCTCCGGGACTAGCGGGAGTGGTGAGCAGTTCTTC. Protein: CASSSGTSGSGEQFF. The full variable domain, rest sourced from reference TRBV11-3 and TRBJ2-1, is EAGVVQSPRYKIIEKKQPVAFWCNPISGHNTLYWYLQNLGQGPELLIRYENEEAVDDSQLPKDRFSAERLKGVDSTLKIQPAELGDSAVYLCASSSGTSGSGEQFFGPGTRLTVL.

V gene TRBV19 combines with J gene TRBJ1-5; D perhaps matches TRBD1 (5 bases). Between the trimmed V and J ends, which lost 7 bases and 5 bases, there was a span of 15 bases. CDR1 is LNHDA, CDR2 SQIVND, per germline (reference sequence). The CDR3 sequence is 14 residues long. CDR3 bases: TGTGCCAGTATCCCACGGCGGGGGGATCAGCCCCAGCATTTT. Protein: CASIPRRGDQPQHF. The full variable domain, with the rest looked up from reference TRBV19 and TRBJ1-5, is DGGITQSPKYLFRKEGQNVTLSCEQNLNHDAMYWYRQDPGQGLRLIYYSQIVNDFQKGDIAEGYSVSREKKESFPLTVTSAQKNPTAFYLCASIPRRGDQPQHFGDGTRLSIL.

J is TRBJ1-5 and V is TRBV10-3; no firm D call. The V end lost 0 bases, the J end lost 2 bases, and 5 bases lay between the germline ends. This CDR3 is 14 amino acids long. From germline, CDR1 is ENHRY and CDR2 SYGVKD. The CDR3 nucleotides read TGTGCCATCAGTGAGTCCGTCGGCAATCAGCCCCAGCATTTT. Its protein is CAISESVGNQPQHF.

V and J are TRBV5-3 and TRBJ2-1; a weak D match, TRBD2 (5 bases). TRBV5-3 is marked as an open reading frame, function uncertain. The CDR3 length is 20 residues. V was shortened by 0 bases and J by 6 bases, with 28 bases between the two germline ends. The CDR3 nucleotides are TGTGCCAGAAGCTTGGGTTCTGGGTCGGAGGCCCCTATGGGATTCAATGAGCAGTTCTTC. This gives the protein CARSLGSGSEAPMGFNEQFF.

The genes are TRBV5-1 and TRBJ2-3; 11 bases align to TRBD2. V lost 0 bases and J lost 2; bases outside the gene matches: 2. Germline V CDR1 and CDR2: SGHRS, YFSETQ. The CDR3 totals 16 residues. DNA for the CDR3: TGCGCCAGCAGCTTGGGGACTAGCGGGCCCACAGATACGCAGTATTTT. Protein: CASSLGTSGPTDTQYF. The full variable domain, rest sourced from reference TRBV5-1 and TRBJ2-3, is KAGVTQTPRYLIKTRGQQVTLSCSPISGHRSVSWYQQTPGQGLQFLFEYFSETQRNKGNFPGRFSGRQFSNSRSEMNVSTLELGDSALYLCASSLGTSGPTDTQYFGPGTRLTVL.